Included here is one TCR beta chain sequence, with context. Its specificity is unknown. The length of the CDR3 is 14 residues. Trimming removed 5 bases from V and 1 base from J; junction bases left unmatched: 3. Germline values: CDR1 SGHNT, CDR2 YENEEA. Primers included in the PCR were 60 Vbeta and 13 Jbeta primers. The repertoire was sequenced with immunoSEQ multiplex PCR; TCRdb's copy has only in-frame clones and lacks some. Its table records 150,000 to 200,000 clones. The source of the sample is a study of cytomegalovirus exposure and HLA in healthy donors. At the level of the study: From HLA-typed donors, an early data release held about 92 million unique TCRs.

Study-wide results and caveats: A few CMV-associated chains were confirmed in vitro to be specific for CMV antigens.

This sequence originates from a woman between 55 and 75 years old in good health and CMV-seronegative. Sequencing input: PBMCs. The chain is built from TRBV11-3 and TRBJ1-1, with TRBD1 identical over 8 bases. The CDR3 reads CASSGRGPNTEAFF. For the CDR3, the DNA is TGTGCCAGCAGCGGCAGGGGGCCGAACACTGAAGCTTTCTTT.